The count of the clone carrying this T cell receptor (beta chain) is one. CDR3 length: 17 amino acids. In germline, CDR1 is LGHDT, CDR2 YNNKEL (reference sequence). Trimming pared 2 bases from V and 7 bases from J, leaving 21 bases between. The data were taken from a study of PD-1 and CTLA-4 blockade in melanoma. Method: immunoSEQ multiplex PCR; TCRdb's copy keeps in-frame clones and lacks some. Seen here are approximately 33,000 clones, less than 95% observed once, and the top ten hold roughly 8.6%. Here the sequenced sample was CD8+ T cells from peripheral blood, taken from a patient given anti-PD-1 treatment. The rearrangement links TRBV3-1 (or the pseudogene TRBV3-2) to TRBJ2-1, with a weak D call TRBD2 (6 bases). The receptor's source is a human donor with melanoma. The DNA for the CDR3 is TGTGCCAGCAGCCAAACCGGGCGAGGGGAGGCTGGGAATGAGCAGTTCTTC. This encodes CASSQTGRGEAGNEQFF.